The rows below give T cell receptor beta chains drawn from one sample of a study of OX40 agonist ivuxolimab in advanced cancers. Sequencing was performed with immunoSEQ multiplex PCR; in TCRdb, only in-frame clones are kept and a portion is missing. The table records some 48,000 clones, 85% to 90% of them present only once. This specimen was CD4+ or CD8+ T cells sorted from blood, taken in a trial of the OX40 agonist ivuxolimab. These receptors came from an adult with an advanced solid tumor such as melanoma, head and neck, liver or kidney cancer. The conserved cysteine and the conserved F or W are not part of the CDR3 here.

v_call cdr3_aa
TRBV7-3 ASSLRQFSGELF
TRBV19 ASLSDKAPYEQY
TRBV4-3 ASSGGRAEAF
TRBV28 ASSLIALWTGIEPQH
TRBV2 ASSELQSYEQY
TRBV6-6 ASSYSRVYNEQF
TRBV19 ASRESGTDYEQY
TRBV19 ASSVSTGLGTEAF
TRBV2 ASRVGDRETQY
TRBV27 ASSLSHLPGLQPYEQY
TRBV10-3 AISALQGYPSPYYGYT
TRBV9 ASSLGLAGRNEQF
TRBV30 AWSIQGGQPQH
TRBV19 ASSILGETQY
TRBV6-1 ASIRDRSQETQY
TRBV18 ASSLSSGGAGQSYEQY
TRBV27 ASSFLRQGGSPLH
TRBV19 ASSILRLAGANEQF
TRBV5-1 ASSLWGPDAKNIQY
TRBV25-1 ASRTQEKLF
TRBV7-2 ASSQEGYGNQPQH
TRBV7-9 ASSSPGGGNSPLH
TRBV7-2 ASSLGQGITEAF
TRBV9 ASSVVGGGHYNEQF
TRBV5-1 ASSLAGTGSPLH
TRBV20-1 SAPGRAAYT
TRBV7-2 ASSHYTGELF
TRBV7-9 ASSAGATEQY
TRBV7-9 ASSPSGLGVQETQY
TRBV19 ASSQRGAGELF
TRBV27 ASRDVGGGNYGYT
TRBV30 AWSGGNTIY
TRBV10-3 AISIDKRNTEAF
TRBV27 ASSLRDMGGGYT
TRBV2 ASSGGLAGASGTGELF
TRBV6-5 ASRQGGNTGELF
TRBV4-1 ASSQAGIDISNQPQH
TRBV9 ASSVGPTGSTEAF
TRBV19 ASSTIRNGAKNIQY
TRBV19 ASSILDGTAGYEQY
TRBV7-3 ASSSIPGLATNEQF
TRBV18 ASSPSGTSDSSYNEQF
TRBV18 ASPPGQGGTDTQY
TRBV7-2 ASSPPGSGTSGRWYEQY
TRBV28 ASIGWEKNTGELF
TRBV2 ASSGTTQETQY
TRBV10-3 AISEGPTGDSPLH
TRBV4-1 ASSQGGTSGGSTDTQY
TRBV6-6 ASRSPGTSLYEQY
TRBV6-5 ASSPDWTGYGEQY
TRBV7-9 ASSLAAVPGSPLH
TRBV7-6 ASSLTGDVETQY
TRBV7-2 ASSPRWTEAF
TRBV19 ASSLRTATYGYT
TRBV18 ASSSEGQRAKNIQY
TRBV6-1 ASSEAPGLGMGNQPQH
TRBV2 ASSGRRGSNQPQH